This TCR beta chain was profiled in a study of blood T cell repertoires in COVID-19. On the study more broadly: The United States, Italy and Spain were the sources of the acute and convalescent COVID-19 samples. Sample material is recorded as cDNA or gDNA derived from T cells, B-cell-depleted T cells, or PBMCs.

V gave up 3 bases and J gave up 0 bases, with 6 bases separating them. Germline CDR1 and CDR2: SGDLS and YYNGEE. CDR3 length equals 13 residues. In the original analysis: Amplification of reference gene primers was used by the study to estimate nucleated cell counts. Libraries were prepared by immunoSEQ multiplex PCR; TCRdb keeps only in-frame clonotypes and omits some of them. V, J and clone size were drawn from that table, and D and trimming were deduced from the DNA. The repertoire has about 250,000 clones, approximately 80% of them found once; the top ten carry about 10%. The receptor was derived from a man older than 75 with acute or convalescent COVID-19. The chain has TRBV9 and TRBJ1-1; D call uncertain. The sequencing input was peripheral blood. In DNA, the CDR3 is TGTGCCAGCAGCGCATACATGAACACTGAAGCTTTCTTT. Translated: CASSAYMNTEAFF. Using reference TRBV9 and TRBJ1-1 for the parts outside the CDR3, the full variable domain is DSGVTQTPKHLITATGQRVTLRCSPRSGDLSVYWYQQSLDQGLQFLIQYYNGEERAKGNILERFSAQQFPDLHSELNLSSLELGDSALYFCASSAYMNTEAFFGQGTRLTVV.